This T cell receptor (beta chain) comes out of a study of blood T cell repertoires in COVID-19. Methods used by the authors: Estimation of nucleated cell counts was performed using reference gene primer amplification. Produced via immunoSEQ multiplex PCR; TCRdb's table is partial and in-frame only. D and trimming come from the DNA, and the V and J calls and clone size come from that table. The table includes 200,000 to 300,000 clones, approximately 80% detected once. Germline CDR1 SGHRS, CDR2 YFSETQ. The V and J ends lost 0 bases and 4 bases, in that order; junction bases with no gene match: 8. The CDR3 runs to 17 residues.

This chain uses TRBV5-1 with TRBJ2-5, with 11 bases identical to TRBD1. The source of this sequence is an elderly woman with acute or convalescent COVID-19. Material: peripheral blood. CDR3 in DNA: TGCGCCAGCAGCTTGGGTACCGGGACAGGGGGTTCAGAGACCCAGTACTTC. It is translated as CASSLGTGTGGSETQYF.